The T cell receptor beta chain described here comes from a study of beta chain features in type 1 diabetes. Each donor gave one heparinised blood draw averaging roughly 100 mL. Of the isolated RNA, all was reverse transcribed, and so the sequenced material was expressed TCRB transcripts. The read count averaged about 3.6 million across naive, central memory and regulatory T cell samples. The table came from immunoSEQ multiplex PCR; TCRdb's copy has only in-frame clones and leaves some out. The profile shows roughly 350,000 clones, over 9% of them singletons. Germline V lookup: CDR1 SGHTA, CDR2 FQGNSA. CDR3 size: 14 residues. The V and J ends lost 1 base and 2 bases respectively, with 8 bases between them. Whole-study findings and limits: Insertions were fewer and deletions more numerous at VDJ junctions in type 1 diabetes patients. In every one of the four CD4+ subsets, TCRB CDR3s were moderately but significantly shorter in Type 1 diabetes patients.

This clone was observed at least ten times. Its antigen is currently unknown. The specimen was central memory CD4+ T cells from blood. The sequence was obtained from a man in his thirties or forties with type 1 diabetes. The rearrangement joins TRBV7-2 to TRBJ2-5, with D unresolved. In DNA, the CDR3 is TGTGCCAGCAGCTTAGACCGGGTACAAGAGACCCAGTACTTC. Protein product: CASSLDRVQETQYF.